This TCR beta chain was recorded in a study of blood T cell repertoires in COVID-19. Study as a whole: The origin of the acute and convalescent COVID-19 samples was the United States, Italy and Spain. The analysed material was cDNA or gDNA that came from T cells, B-cell-depleted T cells, or PBMCs.

This CDR3 contains 15 residues. Germline V gene lookup returns CDR1 SEHNR and CDR2 FQNEAQ (reference sequence). The V gene lost 3 bases and the J gene lost 6 bases, with 14 bases spanning the gap. Participant age was 18 to 89 years, and participants resided in about 25 US areas. This clone has just a few counts. Assay used: immunoSEQ multiplex PCR; TCRdb lists only in-frame clones, some missing. The sample lists about 440,000 clones, 90% occurring once. The TCR comes from a man in his late teens or twenties who had recovered from COVID-19. What was sequenced was PBMCs or T cells enriched from blood (not recorded which). The chain combines TRBV7-9 with TRBJ2-2, with TRBD1 as a possible D gene (5 bases). CDR3 coding DNA: TGTGCCAGCAGCTTTGACGGTGGGGCAGCCGGGGAGCTGTTTTTT. Protein: CASSFDGGAAGELFF.